This T cell receptor (beta chain) was captured by sequencing in a study of CD8+ T cells in alopecia areata. Study-level points and caveats: Lesional scalp, especially alopecia totalis/universalis, showed higher clonality than normal scalp. Sequencing of scalp samples also captures resident alphabeta T cells of normal skin.

Germline lookup yields CDR1 SGHAT and CDR2 FQNNGV. The CDR3 extends over 15 amino acids. The V and J ends lost 4 bases and 7 bases, in that order; junction bases with no gene match: 11. RNA extraction and reverse transcription yielded cDNA as sequencing template. Generated by immunoSEQ multiplex PCR, the TCRdb table keeps only in-frame clones and is missing some. Of approximately 65,000 clones listed, about 43% are singletons. This clone has more than one count but fewer than ten. Its target is not known. Treatment given: oral pan-JAK inhibitor, 5-10 mg twice daily. This sequence joins TRBV11-2 and TRBJ2-5; 8 nucleotides match TRBD1. The receptor was derived from a human donor with alopecia areata. The material was CD8+ T cells sorted from blood, obtained around week 36, from a patient treated with tofacitinib. In DNA, the CDR3 is TGTGCCAGCAGCTCAGACAGGGGACCAGAAGGGACCCAGTACTTC. Protein: CASSSDRGPEGTQYF. Filled out from reference TRBV11-2 and TRBJ2-5, the complete variable domain reads EAGVAQSPRYKIIEKRQSVAFWCNPISGHATLYWYQQILGQGPKLLIQFQNNGVVDDSQLPKDRFSAERLKGVDSTLKIQPAKLEDSAVYLCASSSDRGPEGTQYFGPGTRLLVL.